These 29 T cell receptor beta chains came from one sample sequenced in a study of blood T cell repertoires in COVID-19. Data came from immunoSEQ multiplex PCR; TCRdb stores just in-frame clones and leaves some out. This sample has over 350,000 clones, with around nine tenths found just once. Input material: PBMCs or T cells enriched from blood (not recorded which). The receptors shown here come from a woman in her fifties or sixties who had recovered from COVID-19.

The DNA of the CDR3 is TGTGCCAGCTCACCTGGACAGACTGAAGCTTTCTTT. This codes for CASSPGQTEAFF. The rearrangement links TRBV18 to TRBJ1-1; D might be TRBD1 (6 bases). This CDR3 has 12 amino acids. Trimming pared 3 bases from V and 5 bases from J, leaving 7 bases between. Germline CDR1 is KGHSH and CDR2 is LQKENI.

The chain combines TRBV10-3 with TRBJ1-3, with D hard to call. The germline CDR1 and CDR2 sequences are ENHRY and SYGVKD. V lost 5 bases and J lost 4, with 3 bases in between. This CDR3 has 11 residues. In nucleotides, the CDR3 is TGTGCCATCAGTCAGGGAAACACCATATATTTT. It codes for CAISQGNTIYF.

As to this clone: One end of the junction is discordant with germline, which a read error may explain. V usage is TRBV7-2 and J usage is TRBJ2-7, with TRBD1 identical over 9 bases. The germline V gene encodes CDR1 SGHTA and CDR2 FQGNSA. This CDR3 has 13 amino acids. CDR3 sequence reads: CASSLPPGQGADF. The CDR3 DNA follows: TGTGCCAGCAGCTTACCCCCGGGACAGGGTGCCGACTTC.

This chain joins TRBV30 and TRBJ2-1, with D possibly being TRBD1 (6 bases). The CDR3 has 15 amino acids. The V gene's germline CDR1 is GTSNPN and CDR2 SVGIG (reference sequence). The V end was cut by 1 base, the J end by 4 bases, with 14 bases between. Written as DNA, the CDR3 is TGTGCCTGGAGTGCCCCCGGGACACGATACAATGAGCAGTTCTTC. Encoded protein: CAWSAPGTRYNEQFF.

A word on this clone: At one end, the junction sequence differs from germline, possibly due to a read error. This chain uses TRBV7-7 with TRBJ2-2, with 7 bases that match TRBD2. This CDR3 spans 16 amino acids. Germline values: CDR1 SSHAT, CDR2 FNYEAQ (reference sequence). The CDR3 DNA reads TGTGCTAGCAGCTTAGGTTTCGGGGGGAGCACCGGGGAGCTGTTTTTT. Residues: CASSLGFGGSTGELFF.

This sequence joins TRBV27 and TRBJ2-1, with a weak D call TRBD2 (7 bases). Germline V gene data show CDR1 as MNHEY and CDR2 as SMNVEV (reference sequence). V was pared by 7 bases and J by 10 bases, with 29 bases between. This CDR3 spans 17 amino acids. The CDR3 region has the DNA TGTGCCAGCATCCAACGCGGGGCCGGGGGGCGCGAAGGAGAGCAGTTCTTC. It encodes CASIQRGAGGREGEQFF.

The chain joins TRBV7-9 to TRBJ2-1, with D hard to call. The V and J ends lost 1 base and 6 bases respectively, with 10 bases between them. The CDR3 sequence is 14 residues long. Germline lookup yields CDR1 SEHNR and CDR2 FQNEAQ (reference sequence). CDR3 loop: CASSLGGPGNEQFF. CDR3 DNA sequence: TGTGCCAGCAGCTTAGGTGGGCCCGGCAATGAGCAGTTCTTC.

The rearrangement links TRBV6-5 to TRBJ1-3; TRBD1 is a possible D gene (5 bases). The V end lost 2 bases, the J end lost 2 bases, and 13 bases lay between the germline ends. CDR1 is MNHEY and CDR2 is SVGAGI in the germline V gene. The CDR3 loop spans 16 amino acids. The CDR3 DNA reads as TGTGCCAGCAGTTACAGAGGTCTAGGGGCTGGAAACACCATATATTTT. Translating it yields CASSYRGLGAGNTIYF.

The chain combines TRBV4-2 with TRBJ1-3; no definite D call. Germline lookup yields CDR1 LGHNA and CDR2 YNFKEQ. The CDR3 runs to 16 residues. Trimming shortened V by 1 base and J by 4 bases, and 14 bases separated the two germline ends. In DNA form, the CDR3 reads TGTGCCAGCAGCCAAGCAGGAGGGAAAGGGGGAAACACCATATATTTT. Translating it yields CASSQAGGKGGNTIYF.

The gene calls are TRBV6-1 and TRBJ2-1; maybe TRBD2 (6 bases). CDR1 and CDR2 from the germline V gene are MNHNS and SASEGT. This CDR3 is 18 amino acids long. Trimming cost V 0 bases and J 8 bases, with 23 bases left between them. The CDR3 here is CASSEALRGGTFLDEQFF. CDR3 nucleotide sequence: TGTGCCAGCAGTGAAGCGCTTCGTGGGGGGACCTTTCTGGATGAGCAGTTCTTC.

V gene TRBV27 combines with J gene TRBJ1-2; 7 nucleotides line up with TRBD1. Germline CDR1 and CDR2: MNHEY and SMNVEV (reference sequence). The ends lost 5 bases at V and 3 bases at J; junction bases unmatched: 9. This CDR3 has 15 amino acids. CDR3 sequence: CASSATGESYYGYTF. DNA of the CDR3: TGTGCCAGCAGTGCCACAGGGGAGTCATACTATGGCTACACCTTC.

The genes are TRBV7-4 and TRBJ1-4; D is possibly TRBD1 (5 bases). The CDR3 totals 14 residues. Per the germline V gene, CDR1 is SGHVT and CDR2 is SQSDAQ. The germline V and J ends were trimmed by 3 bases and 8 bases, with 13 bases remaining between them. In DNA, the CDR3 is TGTGCCAGCAGCTTGAAGCAGGGAAGGGAAAAACTGTTTTTT. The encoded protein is CASSLKQGREKLFF.

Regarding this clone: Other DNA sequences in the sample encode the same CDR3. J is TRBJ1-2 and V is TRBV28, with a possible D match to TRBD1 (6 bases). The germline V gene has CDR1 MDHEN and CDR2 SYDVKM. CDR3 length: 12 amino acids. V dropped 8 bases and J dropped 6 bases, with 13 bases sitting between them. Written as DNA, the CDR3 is TGTGCCAGCTCAAGCCAGGGGAATGGCTACACCTTC. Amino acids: CASSSQGNGYTF.

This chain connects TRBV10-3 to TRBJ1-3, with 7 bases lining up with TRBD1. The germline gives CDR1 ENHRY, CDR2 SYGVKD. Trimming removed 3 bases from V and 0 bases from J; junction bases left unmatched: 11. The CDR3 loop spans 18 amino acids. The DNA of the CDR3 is TGTGCCATCAGTGAAGGAGGGGGCGGCTCCTTCTCTGGAAACACCATATATTTT. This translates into CAISEGGGGSFSGNTIYF.

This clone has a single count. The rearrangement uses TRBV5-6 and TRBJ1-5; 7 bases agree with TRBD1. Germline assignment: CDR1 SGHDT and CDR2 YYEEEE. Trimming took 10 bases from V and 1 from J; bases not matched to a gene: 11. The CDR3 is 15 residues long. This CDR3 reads CAGDRAGGSNQPQHF. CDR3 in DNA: TGTGCCGGCGACAGGGCGGGTGGGAGCAATCAGCCCCAGCATTTT.

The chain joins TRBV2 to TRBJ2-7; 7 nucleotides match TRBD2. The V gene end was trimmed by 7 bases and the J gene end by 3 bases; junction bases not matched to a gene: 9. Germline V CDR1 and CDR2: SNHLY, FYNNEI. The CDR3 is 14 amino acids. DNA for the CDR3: TGTGCCAGCAACTACAGGCCGGGGGGCTACGAGCAGTACTTC. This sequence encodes CASNYRPGGYEQYF.

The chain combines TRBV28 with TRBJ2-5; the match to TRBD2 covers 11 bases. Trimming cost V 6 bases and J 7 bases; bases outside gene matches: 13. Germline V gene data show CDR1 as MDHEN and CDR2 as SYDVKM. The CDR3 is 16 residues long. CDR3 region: CASSPGLAGGRRTQYF. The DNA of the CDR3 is TGTGCCAGCAGCCCGGGGCTAGCGGGGGGACGGCGGACCCAGTACTTC.

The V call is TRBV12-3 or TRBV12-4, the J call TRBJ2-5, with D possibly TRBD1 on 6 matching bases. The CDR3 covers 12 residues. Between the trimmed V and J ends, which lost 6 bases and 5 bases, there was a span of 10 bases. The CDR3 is CASRQGLETQYF. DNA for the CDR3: TGTGCCAGCAGACAGGGCCTGGAGACCCAGTACTTC.

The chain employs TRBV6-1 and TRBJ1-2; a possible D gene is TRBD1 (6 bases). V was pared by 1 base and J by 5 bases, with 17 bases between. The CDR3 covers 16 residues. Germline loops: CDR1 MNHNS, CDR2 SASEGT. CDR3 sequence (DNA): TGTGCCAGCAGTGAAGTAGGTCGGGGGGCGAGTTATGGCTACACCTTC. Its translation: CASSEVGRGASYGYTF.

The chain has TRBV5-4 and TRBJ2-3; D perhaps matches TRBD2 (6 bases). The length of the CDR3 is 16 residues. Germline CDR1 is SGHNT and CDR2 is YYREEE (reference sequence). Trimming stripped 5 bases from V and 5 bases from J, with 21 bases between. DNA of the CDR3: TGTGCCAGCAGTCTGACACGCGGGGCTCAGGGAGATACGCAGTATTTT. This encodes CASSLTRGAQGDTQYF.

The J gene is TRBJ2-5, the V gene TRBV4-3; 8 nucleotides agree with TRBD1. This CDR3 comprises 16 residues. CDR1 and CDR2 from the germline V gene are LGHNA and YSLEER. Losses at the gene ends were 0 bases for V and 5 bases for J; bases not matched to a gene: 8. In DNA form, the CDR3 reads TGCGCCAGCAGCCAAGATCGGGCAGGGGGCGCGGAGACCCAGTACTTC. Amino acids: CASSQDRAGGAETQYF.

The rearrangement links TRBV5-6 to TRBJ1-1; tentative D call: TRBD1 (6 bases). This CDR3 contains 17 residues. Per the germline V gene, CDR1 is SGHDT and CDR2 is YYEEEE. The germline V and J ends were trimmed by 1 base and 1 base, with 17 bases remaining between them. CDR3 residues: CASSLLGQGRGNTEAFF. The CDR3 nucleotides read TGTGCCAGCAGCTTGTTAGGGCAGGGGAGGGGGAACACTGAAGCTTTCTTT.

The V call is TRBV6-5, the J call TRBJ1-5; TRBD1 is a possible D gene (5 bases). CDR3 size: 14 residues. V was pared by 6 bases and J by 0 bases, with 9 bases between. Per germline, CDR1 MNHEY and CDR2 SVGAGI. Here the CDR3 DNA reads TGTGCCAGCAGGCCTGGACATAGCAATCAGCCCCAGCATTTT. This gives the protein CASRPGHSNQPQHF.

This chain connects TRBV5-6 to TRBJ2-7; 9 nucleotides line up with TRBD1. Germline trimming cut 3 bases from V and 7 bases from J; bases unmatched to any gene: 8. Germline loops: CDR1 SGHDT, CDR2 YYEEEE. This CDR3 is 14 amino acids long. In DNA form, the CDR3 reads TGTGCCAGCAGCTCTAACAGGGGGCCGGAAGAGCAGTACTTC. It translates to CASSSNRGPEEQYF.

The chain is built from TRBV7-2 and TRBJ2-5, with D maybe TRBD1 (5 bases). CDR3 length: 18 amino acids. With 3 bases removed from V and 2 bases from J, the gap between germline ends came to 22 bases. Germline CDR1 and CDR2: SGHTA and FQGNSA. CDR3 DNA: TGTGCCAGCAGCTTCCCCGACTGGGGTGGCAGGGAACAAGAGACCCAGTACTTC. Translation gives CASSFPDWGGREQETQYF. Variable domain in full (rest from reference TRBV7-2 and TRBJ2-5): GAGVSQSPSNKVTEKGKDVELRCDPISGHTALYWYRQSLGQGLEFLIYFQGNSAPDKSGLPSDRFSAERTGGSVSTLTIQRTQQEDSAVYLCASSFPDWGGREQETQYFGPGTRLLVL.

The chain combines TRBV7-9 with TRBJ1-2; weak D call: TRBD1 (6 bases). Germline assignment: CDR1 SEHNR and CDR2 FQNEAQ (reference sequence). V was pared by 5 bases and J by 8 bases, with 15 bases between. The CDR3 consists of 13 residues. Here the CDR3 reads CASSPSGQAGYTF. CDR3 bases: TGTGCCAGCAGCCCATCGGGACAAGCGGGCTACACCTTC.

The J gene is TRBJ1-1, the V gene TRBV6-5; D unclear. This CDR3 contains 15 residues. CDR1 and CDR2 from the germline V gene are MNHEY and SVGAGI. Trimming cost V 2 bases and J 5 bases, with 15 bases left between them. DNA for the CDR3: TGTGCCAGCAGTTACGAAGGGATTCGGGGTACTGAAGCTTTCTTT. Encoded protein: CASSYEGIRGTEAFF.

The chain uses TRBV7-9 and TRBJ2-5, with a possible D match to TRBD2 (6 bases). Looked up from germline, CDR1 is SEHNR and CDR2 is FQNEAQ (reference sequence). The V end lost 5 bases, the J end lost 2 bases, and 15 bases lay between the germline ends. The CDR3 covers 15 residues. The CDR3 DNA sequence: TGTGCCAGCAGCCCTGGGGACTCCCTGCAAGAGACCCAGTACTTC. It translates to CASSPGDSLQETQYF. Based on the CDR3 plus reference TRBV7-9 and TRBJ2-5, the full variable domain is DTGVSQNPRHKITKRGQNVTFRCDPISEHNRLYWYRQTLGQGPEFLTYFQNEAQLEKSRLLSDRFSAERPKGSFSTLEIQRTEQGDSAMYLCASSPGDSLQETQYFGPGTRLLVL.

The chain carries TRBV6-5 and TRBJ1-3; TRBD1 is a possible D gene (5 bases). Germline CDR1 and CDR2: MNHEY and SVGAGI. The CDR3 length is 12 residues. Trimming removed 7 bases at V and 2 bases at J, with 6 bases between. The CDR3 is CASTDTGNTIYF. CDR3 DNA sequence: TGTGCCAGCACGGACACTGGAAACACCATATATTTT.